These 13 T cell receptor beta chains originate from one sample sequenced in a study of cytomegalovirus exposure and HLA in healthy donors. Clones were read by immunoSEQ multiplex PCR, and TCRdb kept only the in-frame ones, dropping some. The table shows around 150,000 clones, with roughly 80% occurring only once. Sequencing used PBMCs. These receptor sequences come from a man aged 25 to 40 in good health and CMV-seropositive.

The chain carries TRBV30 and TRBJ1-2; D uncertain. With 1 base removed from V and 8 bases from J, the gap between germline ends came to 11 bases. Germline V CDR1 and CDR2: GTSNPN, SVGIG (reference sequence). The CDR3 sequence is 12 residues long. CDR3: CAWSGQVGGYTF. DNA of the CDR3: TGTGCCTGGAGTGGGCAGGTAGGCGGCTACACCTTC.

The gene calls are TRBV27 and TRBJ2-7, with D tentatively TRBD2 (5 bases). Trimming stripped 4 bases from V and 0 bases from J, with 10 bases between. The CDR3 contains 14 residues. Germline lookup yields CDR1 MNHEY and CDR2 SMNVEV (reference sequence). DNA for the CDR3: TGTGCCAGCAGTTACTCGACTAACTCCTACGAGCAGTACTTC. It specifies CASSYSTNSYEQYF.

The V gene is TRBV9, the J gene TRBJ2-1; the D gene is possibly TRBD1 (5 bases). Germline values: CDR1 SGDLS, CDR2 YYNGEE. The CDR3 totals 12 residues. Trimming removed 0 bases at V and 7 bases at J, with 5 bases between. The CDR3 coding sequence is TGTGCCAGCAGCGTAGAGGGGAATGAGCAGTTCTTC. It translates to CASSVEGNEQFF.

The chain couples TRBV5-6 to TRBJ1-6; a possible D gene is TRBD1 (6 bases). Looked up from germline, CDR1 is SGHDT and CDR2 is YYEEEE. The V end lost 0 bases, the J end lost 2 bases, and 9 bases lay between the germline ends. The CDR3 is 16 amino acids. CDR3 nucleotides: TGTGCCAGCAGCTTGGCCTGGACAGCCTATAATTCACCCCTCCACTTT. Protein sequence: CASSLAWTAYNSPLHF. The whole variable domain, remainder taken from reference TRBV5-6 and TRBJ1-6, is DAGVTQSPTHLIKTRGQQVTLRCSPKSGHDTVSWYQQALGQGPQFIFQYYEEEERQRGNFPDRFSGHQFPNYSSELNVNALLLGDSALYLCASSLAWTAYNSPLHFGNGTRLTVT.

The chain employs TRBV29-1 and TRBJ2-3; possible D gene TRBD2, 6 bases. The length of the CDR3 is 14 residues. From germline, CDR1 is SQVTM and CDR2 ANQGSEA. V was clipped by 6 bases and J by 0 bases, with 13 bases between them. The CDR3 protein is CSVSFSGSTDTQYF. The CDR3, as DNA: TGCAGCGTCTCCTTCAGCGGGAGCACAGATACGCAGTATTTT.

The chain combines TRBV4-1 with TRBJ2-1, with 9 nucleotides matching TRBD2. Trimming took 3 bases from V and 0 from J; bases not matched to a gene: 3. This CDR3 has 16 residues. Germline loops: CDR1 MGHRA, CDR2 YSYEKL. The CDR3 protein is CASSQPTSGSYNEQFF. CDR3 sequence (DNA): TGCGCCAGCAGCCAGCCGACTAGCGGCTCCTACAATGAGCAGTTCTTC.

This clone appeared a single time. The rearrangement uses TRBV9 and TRBJ2-1, with D possibly matching TRBD1 (6 bases). CDR1 and CDR2 from the germline V gene are SGDLS and YYNGEE. Between the trimmed V and J ends, which lost 0 bases and 5 bases, there was a span of 6 bases. This CDR3 region has 13 residues. CDR3 residues: CASSVGQDNEQFF. The DNA of the CDR3 is TGTGCCAGCAGCGTAGGACAGGACAATGAGCAGTTCTTC.

This clone was seen a handful of times. J is TRBJ1-2 and V is TRBV19, with D maybe TRBD1 (6 bases). The V end was cut by 3 bases, the J end by 5 bases, with 19 bases between. The length of the CDR3 is 16 residues. The germline V gene has CDR1 LNHDA and CDR2 SQIVND (reference sequence). The chain's CDR3 is CASSISGTLRIYGYTF. For the CDR3, the DNA is TGTGCCAGTAGTATTTCCGGGACACTTCGCATATATGGCTACACCTTC.

The gene calls are TRBV7-2 and TRBJ1-2; possibly TRBD1 for D (6 bases). Between the trimmed V and J ends, which lost 4 bases and 2 bases, there was a span of 11 bases. Germline V gene lookup returns CDR1 SGHTA and CDR2 FQGNSA. This CDR3 is 14 amino acids long. DNA of the CDR3: TGTGCCAGCAGCTCGGACAGAGCCAACTATGGCTACACCTTC. It translates to CASSSDRANYGYTF.

The chain recombines TRBV5-1 with TRBJ2-3; 9 nucleotides align to TRBD2. This CDR3 has 13 amino acids. With 4 bases clipped from V and 9 bases from J, the junction kept 6 bases outside the gene matches. CDR1 and CDR2 (germline): SGHRS, YFSETQ. In nucleotides, the CDR3 is TGCGCCAGCAGCGAGGCGACTAGCGGAACGCAGTATTTT. Protein product: CASSEATSGTQYF.

In its sample, this clone was seen many times. The chain links TRBV5-1 to TRBJ2-3, with 10 bases lining up with TRBD1. The CDR3 is 15 residues long. Trimming took 4 bases from V and 2 from J; bases not matched to a gene: 4. Germline lookup yields CDR1 SGHRS and CDR2 YFSETQ. CDR3 loop: CASSAGTGDTDTQYF. The CDR3 DNA follows: TGCGCCAGCAGCGCCGGGACAGGGGACACAGATACGCAGTATTTT.

The J gene is TRBJ1-4, the V gene TRBV15, with TRBD1 identical over 11 bases. The CDR3 runs to 17 residues. Germline V gene sequence: CDR1 LNHNV, CDR2 YYDKDF (reference sequence). The V gene end was trimmed by 0 bases and the J gene end by 7 bases; junction bases not matched to a gene: 7. The CDR3 here is CATSRDLGTGGTEKLFF. The CDR3 bases are TGTGCCACCAGCAGAGACCTTGGGACAGGGGGAACTGAAAAACTGTTTTTT.

The chain is built from TRBV27 and TRBJ1-5, with D perhaps TRBD1 (5 bases). The germline V gene encodes CDR1 MNHEY and CDR2 SMNVEV (reference sequence). There are 15 residues in the CDR3. Trimming took off 0 bases at V and 7 bases at J, with 13 bases between the two ends. The CDR3 coding sequence is TGTGCCAGCAGTTTATCGCCAGGGAGGGACCAGCCCCAGCATTTT. Its translation is CASSLSPGRDQPQHF.